The following is a TCR beta chain sequence with its context. The target antigen is unknown. The record originates from a study of blood T cells in healthy people across ages. Study-wide results and limits: Strong correlation existed between TCR beta diversity and naive T cell percentage.

Primers used in a second PCR of roughly 6 to 12 cycles were a sample-barcoded 5' primer and a J-beta primer mix. TCRdb reprocessed the 5' RACE reads with MiXCR, giving one entry per CDR3 protein. Of approximately 1.5 million distinct CDR3 sequences in the sample, 42% were seen once. The CDR3 runs 12 residues. V lost 4 bases and J lost 13, with 17 bases in between. Germline CDR1 reads SQVTM; CDR2 reads ANQGSEA. Donation came from healthy Caucasian individuals in Russia who were aged roughly 6 to 95. Total RNA extraction produced at least 5.5 micrograms (per sample) for the study. The sequence derives from a woman aged 18-29 years in good health. J is TRBJ2-1 and V is TRBV29-1, with D possibly being TRBD2 (7 bases). Sequences were obtained from blood. The chain's CDR3 is CSVGEGEKTQFF. The CDR3 nucleotides are TGCAGCGTTGGGGAGGGGGAGAAGACCCAGTTCTTC.